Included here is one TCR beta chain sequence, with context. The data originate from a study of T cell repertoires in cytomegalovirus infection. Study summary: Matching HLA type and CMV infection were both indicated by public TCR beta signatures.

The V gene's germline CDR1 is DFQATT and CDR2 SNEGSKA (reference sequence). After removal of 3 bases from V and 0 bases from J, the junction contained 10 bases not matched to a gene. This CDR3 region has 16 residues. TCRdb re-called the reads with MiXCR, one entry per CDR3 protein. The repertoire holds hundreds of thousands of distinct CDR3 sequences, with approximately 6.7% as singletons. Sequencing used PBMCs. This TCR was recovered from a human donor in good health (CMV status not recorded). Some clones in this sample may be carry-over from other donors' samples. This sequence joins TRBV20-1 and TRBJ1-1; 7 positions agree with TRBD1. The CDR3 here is CSASFRGVGMNTEAFF. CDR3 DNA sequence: TGCAGTGCTAGTTTCAGGGGGGTTGGGATGAACACTGAAGCTTTCTTT.